This T cell receptor beta chain came from a study of blood T cell repertoires in COVID-19. Study-level information: COVID-19 samples from acute and convalescent phases originated in the United States, Italy and Spain. The analysed material was cDNA or gDNA that came from T cells, B-cell-depleted T cells, or PBMCs.

Sequencing was performed with immunoSEQ multiplex PCR; in TCRdb, only in-frame clones are kept and a portion is missing. This sample has 330,000 or so clones; 70% to 90% occur once, and the top ten carry around 1.9%. As regards this clone: At the DNA level, this CDR3 is encoded by other sequences in the same sample as well.

CDR3 length equals 12 residues. J lost 3 bases, V lost 5 bases, and 1 base had no gene match. CDR1 MNHEY and CDR2 SMNVEV come from the germline V gene (reference sequence). The chain recombines TRBV27 with TRBJ2-7; 7 nucleotides line up with TRBD1. This receptor was taken from a man aged 35 to 55 in a cohort exposed to, infected with or recovered from COVID-19 (not recorded which). Sequences were obtained from PBMCs or T cells enriched from blood (not recorded which). This CDR3 reads CASSGDSYEQYF. CDR3 nucleotides: TGTGCCAGCAGTGGGGACAGCTACGAGCAGTACTTC.